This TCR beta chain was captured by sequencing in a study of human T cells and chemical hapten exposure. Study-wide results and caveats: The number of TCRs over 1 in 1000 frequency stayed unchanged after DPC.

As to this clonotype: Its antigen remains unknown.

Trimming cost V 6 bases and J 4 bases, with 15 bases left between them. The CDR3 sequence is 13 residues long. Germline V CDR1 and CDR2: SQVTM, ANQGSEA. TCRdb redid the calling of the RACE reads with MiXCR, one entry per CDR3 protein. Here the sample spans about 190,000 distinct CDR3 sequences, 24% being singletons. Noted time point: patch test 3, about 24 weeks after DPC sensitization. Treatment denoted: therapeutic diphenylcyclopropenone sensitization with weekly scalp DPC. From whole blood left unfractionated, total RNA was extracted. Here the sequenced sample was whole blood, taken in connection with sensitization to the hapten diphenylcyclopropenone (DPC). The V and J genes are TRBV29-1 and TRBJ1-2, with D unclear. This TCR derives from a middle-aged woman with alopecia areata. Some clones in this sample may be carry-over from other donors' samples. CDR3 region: CSVRGREGYGYTF. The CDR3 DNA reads TGCAGCGTGAGAGGGAGGGAGGGCTATGGCTACACCTTC.